This T cell receptor beta chain was sequenced during a study of metastatic and nonmetastatic thyroid tumors. By sample fraction, this clone is medium-sized. Antigen specificity is unknown. This CDR3 comprises 16 residues. CDR1 is SGHRS and CDR2 is YFSETQ in the germline V gene. The V gene end was trimmed by 2 bases and the J gene end by 4 bases; junction bases not matched to a gene: 6. Notes on the study in general: Relative to benign nodules, malignant thyroid tumors were reportedly characterized by significantly elevated TCR beta diversity in blood and tumor.

In the source study's methods: CDR3 was compared across clinicopathological groups, and the resulting differences were used to build a distant-metastasis classifier for papillary thyroid cancer. MiXCR reprocessed the PCR reads for TCRdb. TCRdb, not the authors, supplied the V and J calls. The table shows about 41,000 clones, with around 28% occurring only once. All patients were untreated before thyroid surgery. The sample comprised blood. This chain connects TRBV5-1 to TRBJ2-2, with 9 bases identical to TRBD1. This sequence was found in a male donor with papillary thyroid cancer or a benign thyroid nodule (not recorded which). Some clones in this sample may be carry-over from other donors' samples. The CDR3: CASSLPGTGSTGELFF. The CDR3 DNA reads TGCGCCAGCAGCTTACCCGGGACAGGGTCCACCGGGGAGCTGTTTTTT.